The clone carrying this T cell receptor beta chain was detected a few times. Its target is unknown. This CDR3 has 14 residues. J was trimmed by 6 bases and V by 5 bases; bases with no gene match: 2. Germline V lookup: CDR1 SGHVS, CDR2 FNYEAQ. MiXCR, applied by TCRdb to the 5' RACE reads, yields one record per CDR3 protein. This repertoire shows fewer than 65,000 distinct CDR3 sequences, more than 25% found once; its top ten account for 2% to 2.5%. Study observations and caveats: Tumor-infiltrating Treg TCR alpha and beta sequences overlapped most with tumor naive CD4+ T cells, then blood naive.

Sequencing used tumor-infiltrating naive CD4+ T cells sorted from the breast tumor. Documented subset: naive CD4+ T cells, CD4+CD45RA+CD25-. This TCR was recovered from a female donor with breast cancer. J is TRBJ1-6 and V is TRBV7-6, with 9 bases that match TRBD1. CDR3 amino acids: CASSLQGANSPLHF. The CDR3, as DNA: TGTGCCAGCAGCCTACAGGGGGCTAATTCACCCCTCCACTTT.